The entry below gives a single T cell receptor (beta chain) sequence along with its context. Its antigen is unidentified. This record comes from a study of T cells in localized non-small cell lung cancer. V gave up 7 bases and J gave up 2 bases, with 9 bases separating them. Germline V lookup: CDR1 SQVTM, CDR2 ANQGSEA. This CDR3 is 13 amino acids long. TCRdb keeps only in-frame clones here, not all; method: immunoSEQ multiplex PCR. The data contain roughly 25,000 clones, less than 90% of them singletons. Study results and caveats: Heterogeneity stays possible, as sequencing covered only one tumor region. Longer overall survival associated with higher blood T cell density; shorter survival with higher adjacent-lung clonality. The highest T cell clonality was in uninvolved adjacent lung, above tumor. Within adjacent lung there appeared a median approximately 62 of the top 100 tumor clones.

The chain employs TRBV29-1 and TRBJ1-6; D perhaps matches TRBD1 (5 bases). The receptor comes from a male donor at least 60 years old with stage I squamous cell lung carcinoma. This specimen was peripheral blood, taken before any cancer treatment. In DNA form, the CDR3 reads TGCAGCGCCAGGGATGCCTATAATTCACCCCTCCACTTT. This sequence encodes CSARDAYNSPLHF.